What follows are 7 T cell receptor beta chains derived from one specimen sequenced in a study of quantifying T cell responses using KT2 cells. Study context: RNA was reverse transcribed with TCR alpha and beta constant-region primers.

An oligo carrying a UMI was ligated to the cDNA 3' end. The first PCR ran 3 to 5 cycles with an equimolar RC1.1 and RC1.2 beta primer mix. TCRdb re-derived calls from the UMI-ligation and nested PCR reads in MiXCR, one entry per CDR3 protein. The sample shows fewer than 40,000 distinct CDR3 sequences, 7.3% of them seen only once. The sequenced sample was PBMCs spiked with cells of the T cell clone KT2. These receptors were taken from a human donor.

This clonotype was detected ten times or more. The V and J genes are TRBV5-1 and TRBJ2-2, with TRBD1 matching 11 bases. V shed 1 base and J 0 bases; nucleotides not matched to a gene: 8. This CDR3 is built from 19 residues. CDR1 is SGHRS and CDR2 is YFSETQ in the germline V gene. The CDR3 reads CASSLWGTGGTANTGELFF. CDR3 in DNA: TGCGCCAGCAGCTTGTGGGGGACAGGGGGAACTGCGAACACCGGGGAGCTGTTTTTT.

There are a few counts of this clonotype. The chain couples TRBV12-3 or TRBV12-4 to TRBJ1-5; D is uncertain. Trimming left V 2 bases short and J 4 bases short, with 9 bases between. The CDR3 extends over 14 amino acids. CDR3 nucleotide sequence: TGTGCCAGCAGTTTAAGCAGCCGGAATCAGCCCCAGCATTTT. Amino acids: CASSLSSRNQPQHF.

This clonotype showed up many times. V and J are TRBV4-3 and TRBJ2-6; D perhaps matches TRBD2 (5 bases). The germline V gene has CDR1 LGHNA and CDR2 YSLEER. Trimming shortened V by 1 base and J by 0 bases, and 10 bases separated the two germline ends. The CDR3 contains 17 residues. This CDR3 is CASSQGESTSGANVLTF. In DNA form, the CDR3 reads TGCGCCAGCAGCCAAGGGGAGAGCACCTCTGGGGCCAACGTCCTGACTTTC.

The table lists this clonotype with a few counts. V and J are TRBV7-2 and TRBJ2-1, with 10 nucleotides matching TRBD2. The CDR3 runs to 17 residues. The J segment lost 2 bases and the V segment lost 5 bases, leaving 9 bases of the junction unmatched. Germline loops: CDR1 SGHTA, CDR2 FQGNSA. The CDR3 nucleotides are TGTGCCAGCAGCCCCCTAGGACTAGCGGTCGCCTACAATGAGCAGTTCTTC. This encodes CASSPLGLAVAYNEQFF.

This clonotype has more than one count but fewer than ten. The CDR3 DNA reads TGTGCCAGCAGCTTTTCCGTCGCCGAGCAGTACTTC. It codes for CASSFSVAEQYF. The chain uses TRBV11-3 and TRBJ2-7; no firm D call. This CDR3 contains 12 residues. Germline-derived CDR1 and CDR2 are SGHNT and YENEEA. V was shortened by 3 bases and J by 6 bases, with 9 bases between the two germline ends. Full variable domain (remainder filled in from reference TRBV11-3 and TRBJ2-7): EAGVVQSPRYKIIEKKQPVAFWCNPISGHNTLYWYLQNLGQGPELLIRYENEEAVDDSQLPKDRFSAERLKGVDSTLKIQPAELGDSAVYLCASSFSVAEQYFGPGTRLTVT.

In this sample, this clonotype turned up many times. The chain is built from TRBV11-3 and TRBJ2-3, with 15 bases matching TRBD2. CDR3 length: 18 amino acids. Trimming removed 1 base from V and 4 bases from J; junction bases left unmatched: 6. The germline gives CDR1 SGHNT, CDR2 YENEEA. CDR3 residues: CASSLAGRTSGRADTQYF. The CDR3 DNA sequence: TGTGCCAGCAGCTTAGCGGGGCGGACTAGCGGGAGGGCAGATACGCAGTATTTT. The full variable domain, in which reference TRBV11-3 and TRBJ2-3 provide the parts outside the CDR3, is EAGVVQSPRYKIIEKKQPVAFWCNPISGHNTLYWYLQNLGQGPELLIRYENEEAVDDSQLPKDRFSAERLKGVDSTLKIQPAELGDSAVYLCASSLAGRTSGRADTQYFGPGTRLTVL.

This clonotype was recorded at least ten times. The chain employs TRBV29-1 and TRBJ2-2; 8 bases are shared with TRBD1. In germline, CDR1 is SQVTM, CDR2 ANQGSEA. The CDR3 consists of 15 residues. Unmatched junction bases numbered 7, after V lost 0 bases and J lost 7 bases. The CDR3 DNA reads TGCAGCGTTGAAGAAGGGACAGGCTATGGCGGGGAGCTGTTTTTT. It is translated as CSVEEGTGYGGELFF.